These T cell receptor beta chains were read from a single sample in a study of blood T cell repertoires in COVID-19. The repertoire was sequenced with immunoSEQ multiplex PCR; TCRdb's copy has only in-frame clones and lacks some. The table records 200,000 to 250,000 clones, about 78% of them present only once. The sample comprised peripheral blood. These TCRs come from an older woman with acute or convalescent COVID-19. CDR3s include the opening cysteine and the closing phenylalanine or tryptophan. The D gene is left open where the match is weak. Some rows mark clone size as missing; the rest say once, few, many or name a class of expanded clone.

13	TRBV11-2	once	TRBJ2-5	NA	TGTGCCAGCAGCCAAGACTACCGGCAGACCCAGTACTTC	CASSQDYRQTQYF
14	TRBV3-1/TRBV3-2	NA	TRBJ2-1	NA	TGTGCCAGCAGCCAAGCTCAGGTCTCCAATGAGCAGTTCTTC	CASSQAQVSNEQFF
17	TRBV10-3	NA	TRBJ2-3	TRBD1	TGTGCCATCCGCCCAGGGCAAGGACAGGAGTACACAGATACGCAGTATTTT	CAIRPGQGQEYTDTQYF
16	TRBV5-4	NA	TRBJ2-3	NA	TGTGCCAGCAGCTTGGACGGCGGGTCCCCCACAGATACGCAGTATTTT	CASSLDGGSPTDTQYF
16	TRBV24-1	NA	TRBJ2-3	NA	TGTGCCACCAGTGATTTGCGACGGGGGGCAGGGGATACGCAGTATTTT	CATSDLRRGAGDTQYF
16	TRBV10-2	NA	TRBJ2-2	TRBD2	TGCGCCAGCAGTGAGTCAGGACTAGCGACCCCCGGGGAGCTGTTTTTT	CASSESGLATPGELFF
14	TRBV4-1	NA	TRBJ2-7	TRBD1	TGCGCCAGCAGCGTATACAGGGGTTCCTACGAGCAGTACTTC	CASSVYRGSYEQYF
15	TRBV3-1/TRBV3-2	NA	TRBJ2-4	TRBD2	TGTGCCAGCAGCACCAGGACTAGCGGGGGCTGGGATCAGTACTTC	CASSTRTSGGWDQYF
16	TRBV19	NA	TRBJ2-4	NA	TGTGCCAGTAGAGGCCGGACAGCCTACGCCAAAAACATTCAGTACTTC	CASRGRTAYAKNIQYF
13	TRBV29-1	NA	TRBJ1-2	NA	TGCAGCGTTGGCCATACAGGGTTCTATGGCTACACCTTC	CSVGHTGFYGYTF
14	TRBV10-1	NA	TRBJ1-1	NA	TGCGCCAGCAGTGAGTTGTCCTCGCCGGTTAAAGCTTTCTTT	CASSELSSPVKAFF
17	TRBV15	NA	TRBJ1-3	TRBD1	TGTGCCACCAGCAGCGCGACAGGGGGTATTAGCAGAAACACCATATATTTT	CATSSATGGISRNTIYF
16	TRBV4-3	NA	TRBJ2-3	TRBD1	TGCGCCAGCAGCCCAGGACAGGGGGCGAGGACAGATACGCAGTATTTT	CASSPGQGARTDTQYF
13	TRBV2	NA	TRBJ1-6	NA	TGTGCCAGCACACGGACTTTAAATTCACCCCTCCACTTT	CASTRTLNSPLHF
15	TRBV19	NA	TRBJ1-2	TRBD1	TGTGCCAGTACCCCATCGGACAGGGTGTCCTATGGCTACACCTTC	CASTPSDRVSYGYTF
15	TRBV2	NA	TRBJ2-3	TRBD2	TGTGCCAGCAGAGGACTAGCGGGGTACACAGATACGCAGTATTTT	CASRGLAGYTDTQYF
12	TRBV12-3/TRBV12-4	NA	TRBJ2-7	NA	TGTGCCAGCGGTCCCCGAGCGTCCGAGCAGTACTTC	CASGPRASEQYF
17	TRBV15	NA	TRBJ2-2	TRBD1	TGTGCCACCAGCAAGCCTGGACAGGGCCCAAACACCGGGGAGCTGTTTTTT	CATSKPGQGPNTGELFF
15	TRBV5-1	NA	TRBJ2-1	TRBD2	TGCGCCAGCAGCTTGACAGCGGGGGTCTACAATGAGCAGTTCTTC	CASSLTAGVYNEQFF
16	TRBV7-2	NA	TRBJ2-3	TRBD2	TGTGCCAGCAGCTTCGGGACTAGCGGGTTTACAGATACGCAGTATTTT	CASSFGTSGFTDTQYF
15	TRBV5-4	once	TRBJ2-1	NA	TGTGCCAGCAGCTTGGCCGGGTCCCGGTCCAATGAGCAGTTCTTC	CASSLAGSRSNEQFF
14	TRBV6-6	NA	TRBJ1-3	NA	TGTGCCAGCAGTTTTTCTAGGGGTGGAAACACCATATATTTT	CASSFSRGGNTIYF
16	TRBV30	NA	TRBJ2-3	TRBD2	TGTGCCTGGAGTTCTACTAGCGGGGGATGGGGAGATACGCAGTATTTT	CAWSSTSGGWGDTQYF
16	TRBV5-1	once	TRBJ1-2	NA	TGCGCCAGCAGCTTGGAGGGCAGGGAAGGGGAAGAGGGCTACACCTTC	CASSLEGREGEEGYTF
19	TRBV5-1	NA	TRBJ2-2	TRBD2	TGCGCCAGCAGCCCCAATAGCGGGGGGTATTCTCGGGGCACCGGGGAGCTGTTTTTT	CASSPNSGGYSRGTGELFF
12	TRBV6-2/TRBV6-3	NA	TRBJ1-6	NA	TGTGCCAGCAGTTTGAGCAATTCACCCCTCCACTTT	CASSLSNSPLHF
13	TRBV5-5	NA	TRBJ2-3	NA	TGTGCCAGCAGCGGGGATGGGGGCGGCAGGCAGTATTTT	CASSGDGGGRQYF
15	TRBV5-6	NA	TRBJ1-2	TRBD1	TGTGCCAGCAGCTCGACGTTGACAGGGCGGGATGGCTACACCTTC	CASSSTLTGRDGYTF
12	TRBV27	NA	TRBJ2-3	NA	TGTGCCAGCAGTTTATCTAAAGATACGCAGTATTTT	CASSLSKDTQYF
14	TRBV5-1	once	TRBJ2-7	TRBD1	TGCGCCAGCAGGGTTACTGGACAGGGGTACGAGCAGTACTTC	CASRVTGQGYEQYF
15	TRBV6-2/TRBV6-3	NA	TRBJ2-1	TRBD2	TGTGCCAGCAGTTGGCGGACTAGCAAATCTTGGGAGCAGTTCTTC	CASSWRTSKSWEQFF
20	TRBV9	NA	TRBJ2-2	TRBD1	TGTGCCAGCAGCGTCGGTGCTGGGGACAGGATTCAAGCGAACACCGGGGAGCTGTTTTTT	CASSVGAGDRIQANTGELFF
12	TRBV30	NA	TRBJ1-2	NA	TGTGCCTGGAGTATTGGAGGGGATGGCTACACCTTC	CAWSIGGDGYTF
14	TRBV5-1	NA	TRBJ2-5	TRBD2	TGCGCCAGCAGCTTGGAACTAGCGGAAGAGACCCAGTACTTC	CASSLELAEETQYF
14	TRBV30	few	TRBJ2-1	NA	TGTGCCTGGAGTCGGTCATCCTCCTACAATGAGCAGTTCTTC	CAWSRSSSYNEQFF
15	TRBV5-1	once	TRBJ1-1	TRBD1	TGCGCCAGCCGGGAATGGGACAGCCTGAACACTGAAGCTTTCTTT	CASREWDSLNTEAFF
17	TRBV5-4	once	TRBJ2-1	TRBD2	TGTGCCAGCAGCTCCGGGACTACGTCGCGATCGCTCAATGAGCAGTTCTTC	CASSSGTTSRSLNEQFF
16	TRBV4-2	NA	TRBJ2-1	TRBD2	TGTGCCAGCAGCCCCCACCCCGGGGGGGAACCCAATGAGCAGTTCTTC	CASSPHPGGEPNEQFF
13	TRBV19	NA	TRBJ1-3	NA	TGTGCCAGTAGTATCTTACAGGGAAACACCATATATTTT	CASSILQGNTIYF
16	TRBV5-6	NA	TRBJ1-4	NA	TGTGCCAGCAGTCGGGTGGAATCAGGGTTATATGAAAAACTGTTTTTT	CASSRVESGLYEKLFF
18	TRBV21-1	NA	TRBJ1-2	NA	TGTGCCAGCAGCAAAATGAGCGGCAACACCAACGAGTTACGGGGCTACACCTTC	CASSKMSGNTNELRGYTF
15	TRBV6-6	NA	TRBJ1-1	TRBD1	TGTGCCAGCACCGACAGGGGACAGGGGGACACTGAAGCTTTCTTT	CASTDRGQGDTEAFF
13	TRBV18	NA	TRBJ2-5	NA	TGTGCCAGCTCACTTAGACAGACAGAGACCCAGTACTTC	CASSLRQTETQYF
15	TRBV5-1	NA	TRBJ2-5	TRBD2	TGCGCCAGCAGCTTGGTACCGGGAGGTGGGGAGACCCAGTACTTC	CASSLVPGGGETQYF
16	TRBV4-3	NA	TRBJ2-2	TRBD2	TGCGCCAGCAGCCAAAGGGCGGGGGGGAACACCGGGGAGCTGTTTTTT	CASSQRAGGNTGELFF
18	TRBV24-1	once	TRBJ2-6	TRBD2	TGTGCCACCAGTGATTCCGGCCGGGGAGGGGCTGGGGCCAACGTCCTGACTTTC	CATSDSGRGGAGANVLTF